This T cell receptor (beta chain) is drawn from a study of Ad26.COV2.S vaccination and SARS-CoV-2 variants. Background on the study: The vaccine Ad26.COV2.S was put into the muscle once, or twice with 56 days between.

Only in-frame clones appear in the TCRdb table, and some are missing; sequencing was by immunoSEQ multiplex PCR. Of 290,000 or so clones listed, 80% to 90% are singletons. As to treatment: some 20 received Ad26.COV2.S at low or high dose, single or two shots; a few received placebo; per-sample allocation not given. Sampling occurred on day 63 after the first vaccine or placebo injection. The germline V and J ends were trimmed by 0 bases and 3 bases, with 16 bases remaining between them. This CDR3 is 16 amino acids long. The V gene's germline CDR1 is SGHRS and CDR2 YFSETQ. The sequencing used peripheral blood, collected in a trial of Ad26.COV2.S vaccine versus placebo. The genes are TRBV5-1 and TRBJ2-7; no clear D gene. The receptor comes from a person between 18 and 65 years old who received the Ad26.COV2.S COVID-19 vaccine or a placebo. For the CDR3, the DNA is TGCGCCAGCAGCTTGGAGGATCCTTTGGAGCTCTACGAGCAGTACTTC. This sequence encodes CASSLEDPLELYEQYF.